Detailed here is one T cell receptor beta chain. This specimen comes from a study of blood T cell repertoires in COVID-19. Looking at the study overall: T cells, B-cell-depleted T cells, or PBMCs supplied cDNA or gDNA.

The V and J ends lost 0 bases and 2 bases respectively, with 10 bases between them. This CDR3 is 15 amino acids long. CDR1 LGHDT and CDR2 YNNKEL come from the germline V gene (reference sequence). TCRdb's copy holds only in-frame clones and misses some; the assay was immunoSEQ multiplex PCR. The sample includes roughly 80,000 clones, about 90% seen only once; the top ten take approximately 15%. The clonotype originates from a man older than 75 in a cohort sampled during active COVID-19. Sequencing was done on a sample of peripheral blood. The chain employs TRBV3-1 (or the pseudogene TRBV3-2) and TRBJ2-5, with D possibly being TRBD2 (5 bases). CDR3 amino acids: CASSQEVGVQETQYF. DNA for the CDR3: TGTGCCAGCAGCCAAGAGGTCGGGGTGCAAGAGACCCAGTACTTC.